This TCR beta chain was sequenced in a study of cytomegalovirus exposure and HLA in healthy donors. There are 16 residues in the CDR3. Trimming took 1 base from V and 2 from J, leaving 11 bases between them. From germline, CDR1 is MGHDK and CDR2 SYGVNS. Repertoires were generated with immunoSEQ multiplex PCR, while TCRdb's copy carries only in-frame clones and drops some. This table holds approximately 72,000 clones, about 93% found once. This clone appeared a single time. Specimen: PBMCs. This sequence joins TRBV25-1 and TRBJ1-4; TRBD1 might be the D (5 bases). This clonotype was sampled from a woman between 18 and 30 years old in good health and CMV-seronegative. The CDR3 here is CASSEFEGTTNEKLFF. The CDR3 DNA reads as TGTGCCAGCAGTGAATTCGAAGGGACTACTAATGAAAAACTGTTTTTT.